This T cell receptor beta chain emerged from a study of identical twins (TCRdb year 2016). With respect to the entire study: The study deep-sequenced TCR alpha and beta repertoires from monozygotic twins, unrelated adults of various ages and cord blood to test whether fetal clonotypes persist. Replicate twin experiments were performed at different times using different library preparation protocols to rule out contamination.

The paper's findings and limits, for the study overall: Because the same donors could not be followed over many years, the conclusions depended on cross-sectional statistical analysis. Zero-insertion analyses could be partly confounded by invariant T cells such as MAIT and iNKT, though diverse VJ usage argued against such confounding for most clonotypes. Abundant cord blood beta clonotypes had fewer insertions, young adult naive repertoires showed a similar but weaker trend, and memory repertoires showed no such trend. Compared with coincidental sharing between unrelated individuals, out-of-frame TCR alpha sequences shared between twins showed an excess of sequences with low generation probability. In monozygotic twins, out-of-frame TCR alpha sharing was systematically underestimated by recombination models, although the models agreed with sharing between unrelated individuals. In beta out-of-frame sequences, excess twin sharing was weaker, because having fewer shared sequences lowered the signal-to-noise ratio.

All donors were healthy Caucasians. Three pairs of female monozygotic twins, all aged about 18 to 29 years, made up the twin cohort. Miltenyi CD45RO+ enrichment and human naive T-cell isolation kits were used to isolate memory (CD45RO+) and naive T cells from PBMC. To prepare the library, 5' RACE was applied. TCRdb lists the instrument as Illumina HiSeq 2000. Template switching introduced a universal primer binding site; the final cDNA contained a unique molecular identifier, enabling accurate counting of TCR cDNA molecules. Specific primers in the conserved constant-segment region were used to synthesize first-strand cDNA for TCR alpha and beta chains. To control for contamination, every cDNA library carried two barcodes: a SMART-Mk sample barcode plus Illumina barcodes. TruSeq adapter sequences, together with Illumina sample barcodes, were added in two successive PCR steps. The TCR alpha and beta cDNA libraries were sequenced on the Illumina HiSeq platform using custom primers. In the paper's pipeline: MiGEC processed the raw reads to extract unique molecular identifiers, while MiXCR was used to determine the CDR3 positions. For each individual, recombination models were inferred using an EM algorithm with the repgenHMM and IGoR tools. Shared clonotypes were analyzed with the tcR package in R, and sharing was normalized by the product of cloneset sizes. To study raw recombination free of thymic and clonal selection effects, out-of-frame nonproductive sequences were analyzed. TCRdb itself trimmed the public reads at Q25 with fastp, ran MiXCR and retained productive beta chains. Each record represents a unique CDR3 protein, reported with the most common genes and DNA among its rows. The V and J calls, along with clone size, are taken from TCRdb and not from the paper's own processing. The sample table contains approximately 220,000 distinct CDR3 sequences; only one count was recorded for about 7.5% of them. Of the sample, about 1.9% falls within the top ten clones.

The CDR3, cysteine through phenylalanine, is 13 amino acids long. Kept here is only the CDR3 DNA, which spans 39 bases and is read in frame from base 1. Trimming costs V 3 bases and J 9 bases, and their ends lie 9 bases apart. Via the germline V gene, CDR1 is MGHDK and CDR2 SYGVNS. As regards this clonotype: This clone's antigen is unknown. No base qualities exist here, and no much larger clone lies one base off it.

These records were also assigned to another study, of yellow fever vaccine responses in identical twins. The second paper states: According to the authors, in identical twins the way T cells responded to vaccination appeared partly convergent and partly personalized. In identical twins, the study followed T cell clones that responded to the vaccine with precision.

The receptor was isolated from a woman aged 18-29 years in good health. Material: memory (CD45RO+) T cells sorted from blood. The cell subset or site label for this specimen denotes: CD45RO+ enriched T cells. This sequence uses TRBV25-1 and TRBJ1-6, with a tentative D gene TRBD1 over 6 matching bases. The nucleotide sequence reads TGTGCCAGCAGTGATACAGGGATTTCACCCCTCCACTTT. Its protein product is CASSDTGISPLHF.